This T cell receptor beta chain was captured in a study of T-cell memory formation after mild COVID-19. Turning to the study itself: Most TCR clusters belonged to a single donor. Overall study findings and caveats: The finding that pre-infection memory included some responding clones suggested that cross-reactive memory joined. CD4+ contracting clones lay mainly in CM and EM, CD8+ ones in EMRA.

This clonotype was seen more than once but under ten times. No antigen is known for it. In TCRdb, the 5' RACE reads were re-called with MiXCR into one record per CDR3 protein. Of 350,000 to 500,000 distinct CDR3 sequences detected, over 15% appear once; the ten largest clones hold 20% to 25%. Losses at the gene ends were 8 bases for V and 5 bases for J; bases not matched to a gene: 6. CDR3 length: 13 amino acids. The TCR comes from a man between 18 and 35 years old who had mild COVID-19 (a few samples of this study predate the infection). Cell type and time point are not known. The sequenced material came from PBMCs or a T cell subset sorted from them (not recorded which). The chain links TRBV12-3 or TRBV12-4 to TRBJ2-1; 7 bases align to TRBD1. DNA for the CDR3: TGTGCCAGCGAGACAGGGATGGACAATGAGCAGTTCTTC. Residues: CASETGMDNEQFF.